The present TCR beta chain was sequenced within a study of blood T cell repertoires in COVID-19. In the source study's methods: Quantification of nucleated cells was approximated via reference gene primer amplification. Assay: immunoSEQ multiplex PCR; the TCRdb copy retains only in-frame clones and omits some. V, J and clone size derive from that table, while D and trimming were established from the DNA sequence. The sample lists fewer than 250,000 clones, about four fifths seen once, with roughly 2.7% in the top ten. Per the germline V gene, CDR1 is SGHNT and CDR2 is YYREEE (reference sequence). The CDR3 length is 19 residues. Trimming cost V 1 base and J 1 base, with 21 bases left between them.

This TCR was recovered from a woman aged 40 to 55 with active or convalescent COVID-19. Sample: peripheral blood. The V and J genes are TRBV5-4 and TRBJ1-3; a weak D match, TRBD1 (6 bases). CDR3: CASSLRGRFHPISGNTIYF. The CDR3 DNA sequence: TGTGCCAGCAGCTTGAGGGGGAGATTTCACCCGATATCTGGAAACACCATATATTTT.